This T cell receptor (beta chain) was obtained from a study of liver allograft versus peripheral blood T cells. Study in general: Transplanted livers and recipients' peripheral blood had their T cell receptor repertoires compared. Findings and limits, study-wide: Repertoires of T cell receptors that resided inside liver allografts reportedly differed from those in peripheral blood.

A few counts support this clonotype. The antigen is unknown. TCRdb redid the calling of the reads with MiXCR, one entry per CDR3 protein. This table has some 9,100 distinct CDR3 sequences, under 20% appearing once. Germline V lookup: CDR1 LNHNV, CDR2 YYDKDF (reference sequence). V was clipped by 0 bases and J by 4 bases, with 12 bases between them. The CDR3 is made up of 15 amino acids. The rearrangement links TRBV15 to TRBJ2-5; a weak D match, TRBD2 (6 bases). The TCR sequence derives from a human patient who had a liver transplant. The T cells may partly be graft donor cells. CDR3 residues: CATSRDPGRLETQYF. CDR3 in DNA: TGTGCCACCAGCAGAGATCCGGGGAGGTTAGAGACCCAGTACTTC. Together with reference TRBV15 and TRBJ2-5, the CDR3 gives the full variable domain: DAMVIQNPRYQVTQFGKPVTLSCSQTLNHNVMYWYQQKSSQAPKLLFHYYDKDFNNEADTPDNFQSRRPNTSFCFLDIRSPGLGDTAMYLCATSRDPGRLETQYFGPGTRLLVL.